The next 29 T cell receptor beta chains were all read from a single sample in a study of cytomegalovirus exposure and HLA in healthy donors. Using immunoSEQ multiplex PCR, the repertoire was profiled, and TCRdb retains in-frame clones only, with some absent. Among 70,000 to 80,000 clones listed, over 85% were seen once. The sequencing sample was made of PBMCs. These receptors all come from a woman between 18 and 30 years old in good health and CMV-seronegative.

The chain recombines TRBV5-4 with TRBJ2-6; the D gene is possibly TRBD1 (6 bases). From germline, CDR1 is SGHNT and CDR2 YYREEE (reference sequence). The CDR3 runs to 17 residues. V was trimmed by 0 bases and J by 0 bases, leaving 10 bases between them. Here the CDR3 DNA reads TGTGCCAGCAGCTTGGAGGACAGTTTCTCTGGGGCCAACGTCCTGACTTTC. Its protein product is CASSLEDSFSGANVLTF.

The chain is built from TRBV30 and TRBJ2-7, with 12 bases that match TRBD2. This CDR3 region has 13 residues. Germline loops: CDR1 GTSNPN, CDR2 SVGIG (reference sequence). CDR3 in amino acids: CAGLAGGEHEQYF. The CDR3 DNA reads as TGTGCGGGGCTAGCGGGAGGGGAACACGAGCAGTACTTC.

This chain uses TRBV7-9 with TRBJ2-1; tentatively, D is TRBD2 (5 bases). Trimming stripped 0 bases from V and 6 bases from J, with 12 bases between. This CDR3 region has 15 residues. Looked up from germline, CDR1 is SEHNR and CDR2 is FQNEAQ (reference sequence). The CDR3 nucleotides read TGTGCCAGCAGCTTAGCGGGAGTAGCCAGCAATGAGCAGTTCTTC. Encoded protein: CASSLAGVASNEQFF.

The chain combines TRBV20-1 with TRBJ1-2; perhaps TRBD1 as D (6 bases). This CDR3 comprises 11 residues. Germline lookup yields CDR1 DFQATT and CDR2 SNEGSKA (reference sequence). Between the trimmed V and J ends, which lost 5 bases and 4 bases, there was a span of 8 bases. The CDR3 coding sequence is TGCAGTGCTCCGGACAGCTATGGCTACACCTTC. The encoded protein is CSAPDSYGYTF.

The rearrangement joins TRBV7-2 to TRBJ1-2; D is perhaps TRBD1 (5 bases). Germline V lookup: CDR1 SGHTA, CDR2 FQGNSA. V lost 5 bases to trimming and J lost 5 bases, with 18 bases between them. This CDR3 contains 15 residues. The CDR3 bases are TGTGCCAGCAGCCGCACCCCCGGGGGAGAATATGGCTACACCTTC. It specifies CASSRTPGGEYGYTF.

This CDR3 reads CATSRVGGQGSDTQYF. In DNA, the CDR3 is TGTGCCACCAGCAGAGTCGGGGGACAGGGCTCAGATACGCAGTATTTT. The chain recombines TRBV15 with TRBJ2-3; 9 bases map to TRBD1. This CDR3 is built from 16 residues. CDR1 is LNHNV, CDR2 YYDKDF, per germline (reference sequence). J was trimmed by 4 bases and V by 1 base; bases with no gene match: 6.

The rearrangement links TRBV28 to TRBJ1-2; D remains ambiguous. Trimming stripped 4 bases from V and 8 bases from J, with 20 bases between. There are 15 residues in the CDR3. Germline values: CDR1 MDHEN, CDR2 SYDVKM. CDR3 sequence reads: CASSSPPAASGGYTF. The CDR3 DNA is TGTGCCAGCAGTTCCCCCCCAGCGGCGTCGGGCGGCTACACCTTC.

This chain connects TRBV10-3 to TRBJ2-2; 10 bases are a match to TRBD2. Germline lookup yields CDR1 ENHRY and CDR2 SYGVKD. The V segment lost 4 bases and the J segment 3 bases; nucleotides outside the gene matches: 2. CDR3 size: 15 residues. This CDR3 is CAISAGTSDTGELFF. The CDR3 DNA reads TGTGCCATCAGTGCCGGGACTAGCGACACCGGGGAGCTGTTTTTT.

This clone was picked up one time. V gene TRBV28 combines with J gene TRBJ2-5, with TRBD2 matching 11 bases. After removal of 7 bases from V and 9 bases from J, the junction contained 10 bases not matched to a gene. Per germline, CDR1 MDHEN and CDR2 SYDVKM. CDR3 length equals 14 residues. CDR3: CASILTSGAGPQYF. The CDR3 DNA is TGTGCCAGCATCCTGACTAGCGGGGCCGGGCCCCAGTACTTC. Looking up the rest from reference TRBV28 and TRBJ2-5 gives the full variable domain: DVKVTQSSRYLVKRTGEKVFLECVQDMDHENMFWYRQDPGLGLRLIYFSYDVKMKEKGDIPEGYSVSREKKERFSLILESASTNQTSMYLCASILTSGAGPQYFGPGTRLLVL.

The rearrangement joins TRBV6-5 to TRBJ2-5, with 12 bases that match TRBD2. V was pared by 5 bases and J by 2 bases, with 3 bases of the junction left unmatched. Germline V gene sequence: CDR1 MNHEY, CDR2 SVGAGI. This CDR3 region has 15 residues. The CDR3: CASSLTSGGQETQYF. The CDR3 bases are TGTGCCAGCAGTCTGACTAGCGGGGGACAAGAGACCCAGTACTTC.

The genes are TRBV5-5 and TRBJ1-2; no clear D. Trimming took off 0 bases at V and 4 bases at J, with 13 bases between the two ends. Germline loops: CDR1 SGHKS, CDR2 YYEKEE (reference sequence). This CDR3 comprises 15 residues. CDR3 amino acids: CASSLGGGLGYGYTF. CDR3 nucleotide sequence: TGTGCCAGCAGCTTGGGAGGAGGTCTTGGCTATGGCTACACCTTC.

The rearrangement links TRBV19 to TRBJ2-2; D is unresolved. The germline gives CDR1 LNHDA, CDR2 SQIVND (reference sequence). V was clipped by 6 bases and J by 2 bases, with 16 bases between them. CDR3 size: 16 residues. CDR3 residues: CASSPNVDLNTGELFF. For the CDR3, the DNA is TGTGCCAGTAGCCCAAACGTCGATCTAAACACCGGGGAGCTGTTTTTT.

J is TRBJ2-1 and V is TRBV7-6; D uncertain. Trimming took 4 bases from V and 7 from J, leaving 8 bases between them. The CDR3 contains 12 residues. CDR1 and CDR2 (germline): SGHVS, FNYEAQ. The CDR3 bases are TGTGCCAGCAGCTCCCGTGTTAATGAGCAGTTCTTC. Amino acid sequence: CASSSRVNEQFF.

The V gene is TRBV5-1, the J gene TRBJ2-3; D unresolved. Per germline, CDR1 SGHRS and CDR2 YFSETQ. The germline V and J ends were trimmed by 0 bases and 2 bases, with 10 bases remaining between them. This CDR3 has 15 amino acids. The CDR3 protein is CASSLEGGYTDTQYF. The CDR3 coding sequence is TGCGCCAGCAGCTTGGAAGGCGGATACACAGATACGCAGTATTTT.

J is TRBJ1-2 and V is TRBV27; D is unresolved. Germline CDR1 MNHEY, CDR2 SMNVEV (reference sequence). V was pared by 2 bases and J by 5 bases, with 9 bases between. The CDR3 extends over 13 amino acids. In nucleotides, the CDR3 is TGTGCCAGCAGTTTAGGCCGGAGATATGGCTACACCTTC. Its translation: CASSLGRRYGYTF.

V and J are TRBV9 and TRBJ1-2; 7 bases are shared with TRBD1. CDR3 size: 15 residues. Per the germline V gene, CDR1 is SGDLS and CDR2 is YYNGEE. Trimming took 2 bases from V and 7 from J; bases not matched to a gene: 11. The CDR3 coding sequence is TGTGCCAGCAGCGTCGGTGAGGGGGCGCGGGTTGGCTACACCTTC. Translated, it gives CASSVGEGARVGYTF.

The rearrangement links TRBV5-6 to TRBJ1-5; 7 bases are a match to TRBD1. The CDR3 is 16 residues long. J gave up 0 bases and V 3 bases, and 6 bases lay outside the gene matches. Germline loops: CDR1 SGHDT, CDR2 YYEEEE. The CDR3 spells CASSSRQGPSNQPQHF. The CDR3 region has the DNA TGTGCCAGCAGCTCGCGACAGGGACCTAGCAATCAGCCCCAGCATTTT.

The chain's CDR3 is CASSFGQTNGNTIYF. The CDR3 DNA is TGTGCCAGCAGCTTCGGACAGACGAATGGAAACACCATATATTTT. The gene calls are TRBV7-8 and TRBJ1-3, with a tentative D call TRBD1 (6 bases). Germline CDR1 and CDR2: SGHVS and FQNEAQ. The CDR3 length is 15 residues. V was shortened by 3 bases and J by 3 bases, with 12 bases between the two germline ends.

V gene TRBV6-1 combines with J gene TRBJ1-5; 8 positions agree with TRBD1. The length of the CDR3 is 15 residues. Per germline, CDR1 MNHNS and CDR2 SASEGT. Trimming removed 6 bases from V and 4 bases from J; junction bases left unmatched: 8. The CDR3 DNA is TGTGCCAGCAGGGCCACAGGGGGAGGGAATCAGCCCCAGCATTTT. This gives the protein CASRATGGGNQPQHF.

CDR3 in amino acids: CASSPRGGEQYF. The DNA of the CDR3 is TGTGCCAGCAGTCCCCGGGGTGGGGAGCAGTACTTC. The chain employs TRBV2 and TRBJ2-7, with D tentatively TRBD2 (5 bases). V dropped 5 bases and J dropped 7 bases, with 12 bases sitting between them. Germline CDR1 and CDR2: SNHLY and FYNNEI. This CDR3 has 12 residues. Together with reference TRBV2 and TRBJ2-7, the CDR3 gives the full variable domain: EPEVTQTPSHQVTQMGQEVILRCVPISNHLYFYWYRQILGQKVEFLVSFYNNEISEKSEIFDDQFSVERPDGSNFTLKIRSTKLEDSAMYFCASSPRGGEQYFGPGTRLTVT.

This clone was seen at least ten times. The chain recombines TRBV29-1 with TRBJ2-1; 9 nucleotides agree with TRBD2. The ends lost 7 bases at V and 4 bases at J; junction bases unmatched: 8. This CDR3 is built from 14 residues. Germline V gene data show CDR1 as SQVTM and CDR2 as ANQGSEA. The DNA for the CDR3 is TGCAGCGCCCCCGCTAGCGGGGATTACAATGAGCAGTTCTTC. As protein: CSAPASGDYNEQFF.

The V call is TRBV13, the J call TRBJ1-1; 7 bases line up with TRBD1. V shed 5 bases and J 2 bases; nucleotides not matched to a gene: 8. This CDR3 region has 15 residues. Germline V lookup: CDR1 PRHDT, CDR2 FYEKMQ (reference sequence). The CDR3 DNA reads TGTGCCAGCAGCCTGATACAGGGGATTAACACTGAAGCTTTCTTT. This codes for CASSLIQGINTEAFF.

The rearrangement links TRBV11-2 to TRBJ2-3; 8 bases are shared with TRBD2. V shed 5 bases and J 0 bases; nucleotides not matched to a gene: 7. This CDR3 is 16 amino acids long. Germline assignment: CDR1 SGHAT and CDR2 FQNNGV. CDR3 sequence (DNA): TGTGCCAGCAGCGCGCTTAGCGGGGTTAGCACAGATACGCAGTATTTT. It codes for CASSALSGVSTDTQYF.

This rearrangement joins TRBV4-1 to TRBJ2-1, with a weak D call TRBD2 (5 bases). The V end lost 0 bases, the J end lost 0 bases, and 12 bases lay between the germline ends. Germline-derived CDR1 and CDR2 are MGHRA and YSYEKL. The CDR3 extends over 17 amino acids. CDR3: CASSQEYRTSSYNEQFF. CDR3 nucleotide sequence: TGCGCCAGCAGCCAAGAGTATAGAACTAGCTCCTACAATGAGCAGTTCTTC.

CDR3 protein: CASSYLDSAGTEAFF. In DNA, the CDR3 is TGTGCCAGCAGCTATTTAGATTCCGCGGGCACTGAAGCTTTCTTT. The V and J genes are TRBV7-9 and TRBJ1-1; D not resolved. Trimming left V 4 bases short and J 4 bases short, with 16 bases between. The CDR3 spans 15 residues. CDR1 is SEHNR and CDR2 is FQNEAQ in the germline V gene (reference sequence).

The rearrangement joins TRBV27 to TRBJ1-2, with TRBD1 matching over 7 bases. Germline V CDR1 and CDR2: MNHEY, SMNVEV (reference sequence). The junction had 13 bases not matched to a gene; V was cut back by 7 bases and J by 5 bases. The CDR3 loop spans 15 amino acids. The CDR3 DNA sequence: TGTGCCAGCAAGGGGGTTATTGGACAGGTATATGGCTACACCTTC. Amino acid sequence: CASKGVIGQVYGYTF.

This rearrangement joins TRBV6-5 to TRBJ1-1; 7 bases match TRBD1. Looked up from germline, CDR1 is MNHEY and CDR2 is SVGAGI. This CDR3 is 14 amino acids long. The junction had 10 bases not matched to a gene; V was cut back by 8 bases and J by 4 bases. CDR3 in amino acids: CASQTGRGATEAFF. Here the CDR3 DNA reads TGTGCCAGCCAAACGGGCAGGGGGGCCACTGAAGCTTTCTTT.

CDR3 DNA: TGTGCCAGCAGCGCCCCCGGGACAGGCTTTTCGGCCCTCCACTTT. This gives the protein CASSAPGTGFSALHF. V is TRBV9 and J is TRBJ1-6, with 8 positions matching TRBD1. The CDR3 has 15 residues. Trimming removed 3 bases from V and 14 bases from J; junction bases left unmatched: 13. The germline V gene encodes CDR1 SGDLS and CDR2 YYNGEE.

The gene calls are TRBV28 and TRBJ2-7; 9 positions match TRBD1. The CDR3 has 15 amino acids. CDR1 is MDHEN and CDR2 is SYDVKM in the germline V gene. The V and J ends lost 6 bases and 4 bases, in that order; junction bases with no gene match: 10. The CDR3, as DNA: TGTGCCAGCAGACCCTTGGGACAGGGTTCGTACGAGCAGTACTTC. Translated, it gives CASRPLGQGSYEQYF.